This T cell receptor beta chain was documented in a study of T cells in Graves' hyperthyroidism and ophthalmopathy. Diagnoses used clinical symptoms, serum thyroxine and TRAb, thyroid ultrasound and orbital computed tomography. PBMCs were obtained from 10 ml fresh peripheral blood. This clonotype was seen ten or more times. Its antigen is not identified. Study results and limitations: Median prediction lead before ophthalmopathy onset was around 7 months with the model.

Amplification targeted TCR beta CDR3 regions from RNA transcripts. Using the HTBI primer set, a first-round RT-PCR was run on the TCR CDR3. TCRdb redid the calling of the multiplex PCR reads with MiXCR, one entry per CDR3 protein. The sample holds around 390,000 distinct CDR3 sequences; roughly 14% are singletons and the top ten take around 19%. CDR1 MNHNS and CDR2 SASEGT come from the germline V gene. The CDR3 runs to 14 residues. V lost 6 bases and J lost 1; bases outside the gene matches: 3. The sample consisted of blood. This rearrangement joins TRBV6-1 to TRBJ1-1; TRBD1 agrees at 9 bases. The sequence was obtained from a woman aged 25 to 45 with Graves' ophthalmopathy. The CDR3 is CASSDRGANTEAFF. CDR3 nucleotides: TGTGCCAGCAGCGACAGGGGGGCGAACACTGAAGCTTTCTTT.